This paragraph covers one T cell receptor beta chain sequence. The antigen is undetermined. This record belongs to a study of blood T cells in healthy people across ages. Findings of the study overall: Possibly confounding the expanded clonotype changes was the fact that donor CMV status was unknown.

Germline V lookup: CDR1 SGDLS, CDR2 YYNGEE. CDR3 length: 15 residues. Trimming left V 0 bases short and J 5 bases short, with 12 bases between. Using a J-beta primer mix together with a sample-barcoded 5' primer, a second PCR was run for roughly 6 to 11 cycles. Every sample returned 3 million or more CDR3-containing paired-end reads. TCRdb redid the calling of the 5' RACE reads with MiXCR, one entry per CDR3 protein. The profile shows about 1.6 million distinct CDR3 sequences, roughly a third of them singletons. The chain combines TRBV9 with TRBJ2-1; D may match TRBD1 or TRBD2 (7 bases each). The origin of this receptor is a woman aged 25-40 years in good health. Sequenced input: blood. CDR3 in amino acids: CASSVEGAGDNEQFF. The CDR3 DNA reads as TGTGCCAGCAGCGTAGAGGGGGCGGGGGACAATGAGCAGTTCTTC.